A single sample is the source of the 14 T cell receptor beta chains below, sequenced in a study of blood T cell repertoires in COVID-19. TCRdb's copy holds only in-frame clones and misses some; the assay was immunoSEQ multiplex PCR. The sample includes more than 350,000 clones, approximately 90% of them seen just once. Source material: PBMCs or T cells enriched from blood (not recorded which). Receptor source: a woman between 18 and 29 years old who had been exposed to COVID-19.

The genes are TRBV30 and TRBJ2-7; 8 bases fit TRBD1. The CDR3 runs to 12 residues. J lost 6 bases, V lost 3 bases, and 4 bases had no gene match. CDR1 GTSNPN and CDR2 SVGIG come from the germline V gene (reference sequence). The CDR3 sequence is CAWRTGDFEQYF. The CDR3 DNA is TGTGCCTGGAGGACAGGGGACTTCGAGCAGTACTTC.

The chain joins TRBV18 to TRBJ2-7, with 12 nucleotides matching TRBD2. V was pared by 0 bases and J by 9 bases, with 9 bases of the junction left unmatched. The germline V gene encodes CDR1 KGHSH and CDR2 LQKENI. CDR3 length: 16 residues. CDR3 coding DNA: TGTGCCAGCTCACCACCCGGACTAGCGGGAAGTGACGGGCAGTACTTC. Its translation is CASSPPGLAGSDGQYF.

This chain uses TRBV7-8 with TRBJ1-2; D is possibly TRBD1 (5 bases). Germline V CDR1 and CDR2: SGHVS, FQNEAQ. The CDR3 length is 16 residues. The V and J ends lost 1 base and 8 bases respectively, with 20 bases between them. DNA of the CDR3: TGTGCCAGCAGCTTAGTCATGGCAGGGCGGTCGGAAGGCTACACCTTC. This translates into CASSLVMAGRSEGYTF.

This clone was seen a few times. CDR3 sequence: CASSPGNEQFF. The DNA of the CDR3 is TGTGCCAGCAGTCCGGGAAATGAGCAGTTCTTC. The chain links TRBV5-4 to TRBJ2-1; possible D gene TRBD2, 5 bases. Deletions cut 5 bases from V and 7 bases from J, with 7 bases between. Germline V gene data show CDR1 as SGHNT and CDR2 as YYREEE (reference sequence). This CDR3 contains 11 residues.

CDR3 sequence: CASSYRTGKAEAFF. The CDR3 DNA reads as TGCGCCAGCAGCTATCGGACAGGGAAGGCTGAAGCTTTCTTT. The rearrangement links TRBV4-1 to TRBJ1-1, with TRBD1 identical over 8 bases. The CDR3 length is 14 residues. Germline values: CDR1 MGHRA, CDR2 YSYEKL. Germline trimming cut 5 bases from V and 6 bases from J; bases unmatched to any gene: 8.

The chain has TRBV2 and TRBJ1-2; 7 nucleotides line up with TRBD1. CDR3 length: 13 amino acids. Trimming removed 6 bases from V and 5 bases from J; junction bases left unmatched: 6. Germline V gives CDR1 SNHLY, CDR2 FYNNEI. The DNA of the CDR3 is TGTGCCAGCAGGGGGACAGAGTTATATGGCTACACCTTC. Protein product: CASRGTELYGYTF.

The chain recombines TRBV29-1 with TRBJ2-2; no reliable D call. From germline, CDR1 is SQVTM and CDR2 ANQGSEA. The CDR3 is 14 residues long. Trimming left V 8 bases short and J 4 bases short, with 17 bases between. CDR3 region: CSCGGGIPTGELFF. The CDR3 nucleotides are TGCAGCTGCGGTGGTGGCATACCCACCGGGGAGCTGTTTTTT.

The chain recombines TRBV7-2 with TRBJ2-2, with 11 bases that match TRBD2. J lost 0 bases, V lost 5 bases, and 8 bases had no gene match. CDR3 length: 18 residues. Per germline, CDR1 SGHTA and CDR2 FQGNSA. As DNA, the CDR3 is TGTGCCAGCAGCCCTGGACTAGCGGGTACCGCGAACACCGGGGAGCTGTTTTTT. Translated: CASSPGLAGTANTGELFF.

This clone occurred once. This chain uses TRBV18 with TRBJ1-2; D unclear. The germline V gene has CDR1 KGHSH and CDR2 LQKENI. Trimming removed 4 bases at V and 8 bases at J, with 20 bases between. The CDR3 sequence is 15 residues long. CDR3 region: CASSRAGQESGGYTF. DNA of the CDR3: TGTGCCAGCTCACGTGCCGGGCAAGAATCGGGGGGCTACACCTTC.

The gene calls are TRBV27 and TRBJ2-7, with TRBD1 identical over 7 bases. V gave up 5 bases and J gave up 4 bases; unmatched junction bases: 5. The V gene's germline CDR1 is MNHEY and CDR2 SMNVEV (reference sequence). The CDR3 runs to 13 residues. CDR3 DNA: TGTGCCAGCAGTGAACAGGGGCTGTACGAGCAGTACTTC. It translates to CASSEQGLYEQYF.

The chain uses TRBV19 and TRBJ2-2; a weak D match, TRBD2 (6 bases). Looked up from germline, CDR1 is LNHDA and CDR2 is SQIVND (reference sequence). This CDR3 region has 13 residues. V was pared by 3 bases and J by 7 bases, with 9 bases between. The CDR3 DNA follows: TGTGCCAGTAGTATCGGGGGTAACGGGGAGCTGTTTTTT. This gives the protein CASSIGGNGELFF.

V is TRBV7-2 and J is TRBJ1-5; no clear D. The CDR3 covers 15 residues. V gave up 1 base and J gave up 1 base, with 8 bases separating them. CDR1 SGHTA and CDR2 FQGNSA come from the germline V gene. CDR3 in amino acids: CASSLGGASNQPQHF. In DNA, the CDR3 is TGTGCCAGCAGCTTAGGTGGTGCGAGCAATCAGCCCCAGCATTTT.

The rearrangement joins TRBV4-2 to TRBJ2-2; D is uncertain. The CDR3 is 16 amino acids. The germline V and J ends were trimmed by 0 bases and 5 bases, with 13 bases remaining between them. Germline lookup yields CDR1 LGHNA and CDR2 YNFKEQ. The CDR3 region is CASSQDRVGETGELFF. CDR3 sequence (DNA): TGTGCCAGCAGCCAAGATCGGGTTGGCGAGACCGGGGAGCTGTTTTTT.

This chain links TRBV7-2 with TRBJ2-7; tentatively, D is TRBD2 (6 bases). V lost 3 bases and J lost 2, with 11 bases in between. Germline CDR1 SGHTA, CDR2 FQGNSA. This CDR3 spans 14 amino acids. CDR3 coding DNA: TGTGCCAGCAGCTTCGGGACTCCTCCCTACGAGCAGTACTTC. This sequence encodes CASSFGTPPYEQYF.